The present entry profiles one T cell receptor (beta chain) with its context. Its matching antigen is unknown. These data belong to a study of cytomegalovirus exposure and HLA in healthy donors. Study context: An early release of data contained 70 million to 95 million unique TCRs, which came from HLA-typed donors.

The V gene end was trimmed by 2 bases and the J gene end by 2 bases; junction bases not matched to a gene: 11. The CDR3 spans 17 residues. Germline CDR1 is SGHRS and CDR2 is YFSETQ. With 60 Vbeta and 13 Jbeta primers, the PCR was carried out. Clones were read by immunoSEQ multiplex PCR, and TCRdb kept only the in-frame ones, dropping some. The sample table includes roughly 78,000 clones. Regarding the study as a whole: Clonal expansion was found to be greater in HLA-associated TCR beta chains than in equally common others in a later analysis. 87-base-pair reads could not separate some V segments, including TRBV6-2 and TRBV6-3.

The clonotype comes from a boy aged 5 to 17 in good health and CMV-seronegative. V gene TRBV5-1 combines with J gene TRBJ2-7; 9 nucleotides agree with TRBD1. The sample consisted of PBMCs. In DNA, the CDR3 is TGCGCCAGCAGCTTCCGAAGGGGACAGGGAGATACCTACGAGCAGTACTTC. It translates to CASSFRRGQGDTYEQYF.